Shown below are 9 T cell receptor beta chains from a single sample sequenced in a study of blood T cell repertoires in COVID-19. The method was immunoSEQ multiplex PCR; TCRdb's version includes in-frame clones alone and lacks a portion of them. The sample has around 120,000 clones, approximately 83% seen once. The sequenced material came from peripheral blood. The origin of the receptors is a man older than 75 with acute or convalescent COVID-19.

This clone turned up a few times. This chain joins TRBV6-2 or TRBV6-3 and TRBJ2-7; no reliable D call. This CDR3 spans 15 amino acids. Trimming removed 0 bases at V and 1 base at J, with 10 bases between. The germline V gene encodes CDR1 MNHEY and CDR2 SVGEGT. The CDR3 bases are TGTGCCAGCAGTTACTCCCAGGCCAGTTCCTACGAGCAGTACTTC. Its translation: CASSYSQASSYEQYF.

CDR3: CASRPGQGGSTEAFF. In DNA, the CDR3 is TGTGCCAGCAGACCTGGACAGGGCGGAAGCACTGAAGCTTTCTTT. V usage is TRBV6-5 and J usage is TRBJ1-1; 8 positions match TRBD1. Germline loops: CDR1 MNHEY, CDR2 SVGAGI. This CDR3 is built from 15 residues. V shed 6 bases, J shed 4 bases, and the junction held 10 bases outside the gene matches.

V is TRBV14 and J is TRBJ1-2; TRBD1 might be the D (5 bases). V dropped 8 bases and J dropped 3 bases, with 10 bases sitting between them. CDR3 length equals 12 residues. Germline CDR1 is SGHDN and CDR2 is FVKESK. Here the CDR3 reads CASAGGDYGYTF. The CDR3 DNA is TGTGCCAGCGCCGGGGGGGACTATGGCTACACCTTC.

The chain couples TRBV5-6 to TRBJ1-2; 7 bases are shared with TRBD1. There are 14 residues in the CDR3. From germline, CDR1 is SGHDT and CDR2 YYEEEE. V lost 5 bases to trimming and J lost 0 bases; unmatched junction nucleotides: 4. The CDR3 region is CASRRTGPNYGYTF. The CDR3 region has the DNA TGTGCCAGCAGACGGACAGGTCCTAACTATGGCTACACCTTC.

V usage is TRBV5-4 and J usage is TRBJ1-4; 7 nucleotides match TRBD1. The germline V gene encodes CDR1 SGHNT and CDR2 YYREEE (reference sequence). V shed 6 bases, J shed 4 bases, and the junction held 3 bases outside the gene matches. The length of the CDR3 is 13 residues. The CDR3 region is CASKGQSNEKLFF. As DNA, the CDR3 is TGTGCCAGCAAGGGACAGAGTAATGAAAAACTGTTTTTT.

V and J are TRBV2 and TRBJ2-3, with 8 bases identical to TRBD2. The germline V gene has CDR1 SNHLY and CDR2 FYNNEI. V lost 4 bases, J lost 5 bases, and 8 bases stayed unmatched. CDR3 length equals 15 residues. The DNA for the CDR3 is TGTGCCAGCAGTGGGTCGGGGGGGCCGGTAGATACGCAGTATTTT. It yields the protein CASSGSGGPVDTQYF.

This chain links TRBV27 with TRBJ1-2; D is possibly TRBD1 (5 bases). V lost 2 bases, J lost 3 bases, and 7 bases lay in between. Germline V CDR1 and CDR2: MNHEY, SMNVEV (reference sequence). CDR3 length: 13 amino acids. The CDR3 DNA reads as TGTGCCAGCAGTTTAGCGGGGGACTATGGCTACACCTTC. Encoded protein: CASSLAGDYGYTF.

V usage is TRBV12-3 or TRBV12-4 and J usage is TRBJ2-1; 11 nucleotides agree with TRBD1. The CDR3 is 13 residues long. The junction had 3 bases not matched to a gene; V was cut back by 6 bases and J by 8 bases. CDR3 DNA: TGTGCCAGCAGGCGGACAGGGGGCCATGAGCAGTTCTTC. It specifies CASRRTGGHEQFF.

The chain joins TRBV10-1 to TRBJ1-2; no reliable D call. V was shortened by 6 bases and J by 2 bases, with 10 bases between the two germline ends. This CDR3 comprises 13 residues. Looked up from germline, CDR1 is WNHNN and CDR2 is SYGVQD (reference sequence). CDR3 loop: CASSSSQNYGYTF. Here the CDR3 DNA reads TGCGCCAGCAGCTCGTCTCAGAACTATGGCTACACCTTC.